The T cell receptor beta chain described here comes from a study of human T cells and chemical hapten exposure. General observations from the study: The donor cohort had alopecia, so its immune response may not match that of healthy people.

Notes on this clonotype: The target antigen is unknown.

Specified time point: patch test 1, 2 weeks after DPC sensitization. The sample's treatment: therapeutic diphenylcyclopropenone sensitization with weekly scalp DPC. In germline, CDR1 is ENHRY, CDR2 SYGVKD. The CDR3 contains 17 residues. V gave up 3 bases and J gave up 4 bases, with 19 bases separating them. Each CDR3 protein is one row after TCRdb ran MiXCR on the RACE reads. Of about 49,000 distinct CDR3 sequences in the sample, about 9% are singletons; the top ten hold 4.5%. The material sequenced was whole blood, taken in connection with sensitization to the hapten diphenylcyclopropenone (DPC). This TCR was sampled from a woman between 45 and 65 years old with alopecia areata. Some clones in this sample may be carry-over from other donors' samples. The rearrangement links TRBV10-3 to TRBJ1-3, with D possibly matching TRBD1 (5 bases). CDR3 sequence: CAISEWVPDQGGNTIYF. The CDR3 nucleotides are TGTGCCATCAGTGAATGGGTCCCGGACCAGGGAGGAAACACCATATATTTT.